The rows below give T cell receptor beta chains drawn from one sample of a study of T cell responses to AZD1222 COVID-19 vaccine. Sequencing used immunoSEQ multiplex PCR; TCRdb keeps in-frame clones, though not all of them. The repertoire holds 95,000 to 100,000 clones, with 89% as singletons. The specimen comprised peripheral blood, sampled on day 0 of AZD1222 vaccination. The receptors were gathered from an adult in good health. The CDR3 runs from the conserved cysteine through the conserved F or W. The D gene is left open where the match is weak. Clone size appears in some rows only: once, few, many, or a class for an expanded clone.

abundance: few; d_gene: -; v_gene: TRBV7-9; j_gene: TRBJ1-4; CDR3nt: TGTGCCAGCAGCTTAACTTCGTCGGGAGTAAATGAAAAACTGTTTTTT; CDR3aa: CASSLTSSGVNEKLFF
abundance: -; d_gene: -; v_gene: TRBV5-4; j_gene: TRBJ1-1; CDR3nt: TGTGCCAGCAGCTTGGACCACACTGAAGCTTTCTTT; CDR3aa: CASSLDHTEAFF
abundance: -; d_gene: -; v_gene: TRBV28; j_gene: TRBJ1-5; CDR3nt: TGTGCCAGCAGTTTATCAGCAGGGGCCAATCAGCCCCAGCATTTT; CDR3aa: CASSLSAGANQPQHF
abundance: -; d_gene: -; v_gene: TRBV9; j_gene: TRBJ2-4; CDR3nt: TGTGCCAGCGAACCCGGGACTGCGGGCAACATTCAGTACTTC; CDR3aa: CASEPGTAGNIQYF
abundance: -; d_gene: -; v_gene: TRBV6-2/TRBV6-3; j_gene: TRBJ1-2; CDR3nt: TGTGCCAGCACTAACTCAATCGGGAACTATGGCTACACCTTC; CDR3aa: CASTNSIGNYGYTF
abundance: -; d_gene: -; v_gene: TRBV5-4; j_gene: TRBJ2-3; CDR3nt: TGTGCCAGCAGCTTCTGGGGAGATACGCAGTATTTT; CDR3aa: CASSFWGDTQYF
abundance: once; d_gene: -; v_gene: TRBV7-9; j_gene: TRBJ1-1; CDR3nt: TGTGCCAGCAGCTTAGGGTTGACAACTGAAGCTTTCTTT; CDR3aa: CASSLGLTTEAFF
abundance: -; d_gene: -; v_gene: TRBV4-2; j_gene: TRBJ1-2; CDR3nt: TGTGCCAGCAGCCAAGATAACCACCTCTATGGCTACACCTTC; CDR3aa: CASSQDNHLYGYTF
abundance: once; d_gene: TRBD1; v_gene: TRBV7-8; j_gene: TRBJ1-1; CDR3nt: TGTGCCAGCAGCTTATCGACAGGGGTGTTCACTGAAGCTTTCTTT; CDR3aa: CASSLSTGVFTEAFF
abundance: -; d_gene: -; v_gene: TRBV10-3; j_gene: TRBJ2-2; CDR3nt: TGTGCCATCAGTGAGGGGGGGCACACCGGGGAGCTGTTTTTT; CDR3aa: CAISEGGHTGELFF
abundance: -; d_gene: -; v_gene: TRBV6-2/TRBV6-3; j_gene: TRBJ1-5; CDR3nt: TGTGCCAGCAGTTGGGGCAGGGGAGGGAGCAATCAGCCCCAGCATTTT; CDR3aa: CASSWGRGGSNQPQHF
abundance: -; d_gene: TRBD1; v_gene: TRBV5-1; j_gene: TRBJ2-1; CDR3nt: TGCGCCAGCAGCTTGGCACAGGGGTTCTACAATGAGCAGTTCTTC; CDR3aa: CASSLAQGFYNEQFF
abundance: -; d_gene: -; v_gene: TRBV5-1; j_gene: TRBJ1-5; CDR3nt: TGCGCCAGCAGGCTGGGAGGGGCTGATCAGCCCCAGCATTTT; CDR3aa: CASRLGGADQPQHF
abundance: -; d_gene: TRBD1; v_gene: TRBV4-2; j_gene: TRBJ1-2; CDR3nt: TGTGCCAGCAGCCAAGTAGGGGGACAGAAGAATGATGGCTACACCTTC; CDR3aa: CASSQVGGQKNDGYTF
abundance: -; d_gene: TRBD1; v_gene: TRBV10-3; j_gene: TRBJ2-2; CDR3nt: TGTGCCGCCGGGACAGGCAACACCGGGGAGCTGTTTTTT; CDR3aa: CAAGTGNTGELFF
abundance: -; d_gene: -; v_gene: TRBV9; j_gene: TRBJ2-1; CDR3nt: TGTGCCAGCAGCGTAGTGGCTCGGACAGACTACAATGAGCAGTTCTTC; CDR3aa: CASSVVARTDYNEQFF
abundance: -; d_gene: -; v_gene: TRBV7-3; j_gene: TRBJ1-1; CDR3nt: TGTGCCAGCAGCTTAGCGTGGGGAACTAACACTGAAGCTTTCTTT; CDR3aa: CASSLAWGTNTEAFF
abundance: -; d_gene: -; v_gene: TRBV7-9; j_gene: TRBJ1-2; CDR3nt: TGTGCCAGCAGCTCAACCTTCTCCCGGTCTGGGGGCTACACCTTC; CDR3aa: CASSSTFSRSGGYTF
abundance: -; d_gene: -; v_gene: TRBV11-2; j_gene: TRBJ1-5; CDR3nt: TGTGCCAGCAGCCCGGACCGCCATCAGCCCCAGCATTTT; CDR3aa: CASSPDRHQPQHF
abundance: once; d_gene: TRBD1; v_gene: TRBV5-1; j_gene: TRBJ1-1; CDR3nt: TGCGCCAGCAGCTCGCAGGGGGCGAACACTGAAGCTTTCTTT; CDR3aa: CASSSQGANTEAFF
abundance: -; d_gene: -; v_gene: TRBV2; j_gene: TRBJ1-5; CDR3nt: TGTGCCAGCAACTCGTGGGGGCTCGGTAGCAATCAGCCCCAGCATTTT; CDR3aa: CASNSWGLGSNQPQHF
abundance: few; d_gene: TRBD1; v_gene: TRBV6-5; j_gene: TRBJ1-2; CDR3nt: TGTGCCAGCAGAATCGGACAGGGCGTCTATGGCTACACCTTC; CDR3aa: CASRIGQGVYGYTF
abundance: -; d_gene: -; v_gene: TRBV2; j_gene: TRBJ1-2; CDR3nt: TGTGCCAGCAGTGCCCGCCAGGCTAACTATGGCTACACCTTC; CDR3aa: CASSARQANYGYTF
abundance: -; d_gene: -; v_gene: TRBV6-5; j_gene: TRBJ1-5; CDR3nt: TGTGCCAGCAGTAGAATAGCTAGCAATCAGCCCCAGCATTTT; CDR3aa: CASSRIASNQPQHF
abundance: -; d_gene: -; v_gene: TRBV11-2; j_gene: TRBJ2-7; CDR3nt: TGTGCCAGCAGCATCCCCACCAACAGGGTTATGCAGTACTTC; CDR3aa: CASSIPTNRVMQYF
abundance: -; d_gene: -; v_gene: TRBV6-4; j_gene: TRBJ2-3; CDR3nt: TGTGCCAGCAGTGAGAGGGGGGGCACAGATACGCAGTATTTT; CDR3aa: CASSERGGTDTQYF
abundance: -; d_gene: -; v_gene: TRBV7-2; j_gene: TRBJ1-2; CDR3nt: TGTGCCAGCAGCTTAAATTCGGGGGTGAGTGGCTACACCTTC; CDR3aa: CASSLNSGVSGYTF
abundance: -; d_gene: -; v_gene: TRBV18; j_gene: TRBJ1-1; CDR3nt: TGTGCCAGCTCACCGGCGGCAGGGCAGACTGAAGCTTTCTTT; CDR3aa: CASSPAAGQTEAFF
abundance: -; d_gene: TRBD2; v_gene: TRBV2; j_gene: TRBJ2-1; CDR3nt: TGTGCCAGCAGTGAAAGGACTAGCTTCAATGAGCAGTTCTTC; CDR3aa: CASSERTSFNEQFF
abundance: -; d_gene: TRBD1; v_gene: TRBV4-2; j_gene: TRBJ1-2; CDR3nt: TGTGCCAGCAGCCAAGATCCCGGGGACAGCAGCTATGGCTACACCTTC; CDR3aa: CASSQDPGDSSYGYTF
abundance: -; d_gene: -; v_gene: TRBV19; j_gene: TRBJ1-5; CDR3nt: TGTGCCAGTAGTATAAGCAGGAACAATCAGCCCCAGCATTTT; CDR3aa: CASSISRNNQPQHF
abundance: -; d_gene: TRBD1; v_gene: TRBV5-1; j_gene: TRBJ1-2; CDR3nt: TGCGCCAGCAGCTACCGACAGGGGGCGATTGATGGCTACACCTTC; CDR3aa: CASSYRQGAIDGYTF
abundance: -; d_gene: -; v_gene: TRBV2; j_gene: TRBJ2-3; CDR3nt: TGTGCCAGCAGTGAATTGGGTCAGGGGCGCACAGATACGCAGTATTTT; CDR3aa: CASSELGQGRTDTQYF
abundance: -; d_gene: -; v_gene: TRBV25-1; j_gene: TRBJ1-1; CDR3nt: TGTGCCAGCAGTGACCCCGGGACGGGGAACACTGAAGCTTTCTTT; CDR3aa: CASSDPGTGNTEAFF
abundance: -; d_gene: TRBD1; v_gene: TRBV3-1/TRBV3-2; j_gene: TRBJ1-5; CDR3nt: TGTGCCAGCAGCCAAGATCGACAGGGGTATCAGCCCCAGCATTTT; CDR3aa: CASSQDRQGYQPQHF
abundance: -; d_gene: -; v_gene: TRBV6-5; j_gene: TRBJ1-2; CDR3nt: TGTGCCAGCAGTTGGCACCTAGAGAATGGCTACACCTTC; CDR3aa: CASSWHLENGYTF
abundance: -; d_gene: TRBD1; v_gene: TRBV5-1; j_gene: TRBJ1-1; CDR3nt: TGCGCCAGCAGTCCTAGGGACAGGGGCGGCAGGAACACTGAAGCTTTCTTT; CDR3aa: CASSPRDRGGRNTEAFF
abundance: -; d_gene: -; v_gene: TRBV12-3/TRBV12-4; j_gene: TRBJ2-3; CDR3nt: TGTGCCAGCAGCGGCACTAGCACAGATACGCAGTATTTT; CDR3aa: CASSGTSTDTQYF
abundance: -; d_gene: TRBD1; v_gene: TRBV29-1; j_gene: TRBJ2-2; CDR3nt: TGCAGCGCCGAAATGGACAGGGAAGTTTACACCGGGGAGCTGTTTTTT; CDR3aa: CSAEMDREVYTGELFF
abundance: -; d_gene: -; v_gene: TRBV5-1; j_gene: TRBJ2-5; CDR3nt: TGCGCCAGCAGCTCCCAAGAGACCCAGTACTTC; CDR3aa: CASSSQETQYF
abundance: -; d_gene: -; v_gene: TRBV18; j_gene: TRBJ2-5; CDR3nt: TGTGCCAGCTCAAAGGAGGGTCCAGAGACCCAGTACTTC; CDR3aa: CASSKEGPETQYF
abundance: -; d_gene: -; v_gene: TRBV6-1; j_gene: TRBJ2-7; CDR3nt: TGTGCCAGCAGTGAATCCTATTCAGTATCCTACGAGCAGTACTTC; CDR3aa: CASSESYSVSYEQYF
abundance: few; d_gene: -; v_gene: TRBV5-5; j_gene: TRBJ2-1; CDR3nt: TGTGCCAGCAGCTTGTCCTCCTACAATGAGCAGTTCTTC; CDR3aa: CASSLSSYNEQFF
abundance: -; d_gene: TRBD2; v_gene: TRBV6-6; j_gene: TRBJ2-3; CDR3nt: TGTGCCAGCAGTCGAACCTGGACTAGCGGGGGGGCAGATACGCAGTATTTT; CDR3aa: CASSRTWTSGGADTQYF
abundance: -; d_gene: -; v_gene: TRBV30; j_gene: TRBJ1-6; CDR3nt: TGTGCCTGGGGGGGCCAGGAGGATTCACCCCTCCACTTT; CDR3aa: CAWGGQEDSPLHF
abundance: -; d_gene: -; v_gene: TRBV9; j_gene: TRBJ1-4; CDR3nt: TGTGCCAGCAGCGGTGGGGGGGCCCGGCGTGAAAAACTGTTTTTT; CDR3aa: CASSGGGARREKLFF
abundance: -; d_gene: -; v_gene: TRBV18; j_gene: TRBJ1-3; CDR3nt: TGTGCCAGCTCACCTTCGGCTAGTCAAGGCACCATATATTTT; CDR3aa: CASSPSASQGTIYF
abundance: -; d_gene: -; v_gene: TRBV5-4; j_gene: TRBJ2-3; CDR3nt: TGTGCCAGCACCCCGACGGGGGGCACGAGACACAATACGCAGTATTTT; CDR3aa: CASTPTGGTRHNTQYF
abundance: once; d_gene: -; v_gene: TRBV2; j_gene: TRBJ2-5; CDR3nt: TGTGCCAGCAGTGGGGAATTTATCCAAGAGACCCAGTACTTC; CDR3aa: CASSGEFIQETQYF
abundance: once; d_gene: TRBD1; v_gene: TRBV9; j_gene: TRBJ2-1; CDR3nt: TGTGCCAGCAGCCAAGCACAGGGGACCTACAATGAGCAGTTCTTC; CDR3aa: CASSQAQGTYNEQFF
abundance: -; d_gene: -; v_gene: TRBV4-2; j_gene: TRBJ2-2; CDR3nt: TGTGCCAGTCGCAACACCGGGGAGCTGTTTTTT; CDR3aa: CASRNTGELFF
abundance: -; d_gene: -; v_gene: TRBV9; j_gene: TRBJ2-1; CDR3nt: TGTGCCAGCAGCGCCCCAATCTCCAATGAGCAGTTCTTC; CDR3aa: CASSAPISNEQFF
abundance: -; d_gene: TRBD1; v_gene: TRBV7-8; j_gene: TRBJ1-1; CDR3nt: TGTGCCAGCAGCTTGATGGTAGGGGGCGGTGAAGCTTTCTTT; CDR3aa: CASSLMVGGGEAFF
abundance: -; d_gene: TRBD2; v_gene: TRBV5-1; j_gene: TRBJ2-2; CDR3nt: TGCGCCAGCAGGGGACTAGCGGGTGAGAACACCGGGGAGCTGTTTTTT; CDR3aa: CASRGLAGENTGELFF
abundance: -; d_gene: -; v_gene: TRBV3-1/TRBV3-2; j_gene: TRBJ1-3; CDR3nt: TGTGCCAGCAGCCAAGACAGGGTGGGAAACACCATATATTTT; CDR3aa: CASSQDRVGNTIYF
abundance: -; d_gene: -; v_gene: TRBV11-2; j_gene: TRBJ2-5; CDR3nt: TGTGCCAGCAGCTTAGGTACGTCGCAAGAGACCCAGTACTTC; CDR3aa: CASSLGTSQETQYF
abundance: -; d_gene: TRBD1; v_gene: TRBV5-1; j_gene: TRBJ2-3; CDR3nt: TGCGCCAGCCTCGGGACAGGGGATCAGGGTACGCAGTATTTT; CDR3aa: CASLGTGDQGTQYF
abundance: -; d_gene: -; v_gene: TRBV27; j_gene: TRBJ1-1; CDR3nt: TGTGCCAGCAGTTTTACGGGGGGCCGAGCAGGGCCGAACACTGAAGCTTTCTTT; CDR3aa: CASSFTGGRAGPNTEAFF
abundance: few; d_gene: -; v_gene: TRBV28; j_gene: TRBJ1-3; CDR3nt: TGTGCCAGCAGTCCTCCAACGTTGAGCTCTGGAAACACCATATATTTT; CDR3aa: CASSPPTLSSGNTIYF